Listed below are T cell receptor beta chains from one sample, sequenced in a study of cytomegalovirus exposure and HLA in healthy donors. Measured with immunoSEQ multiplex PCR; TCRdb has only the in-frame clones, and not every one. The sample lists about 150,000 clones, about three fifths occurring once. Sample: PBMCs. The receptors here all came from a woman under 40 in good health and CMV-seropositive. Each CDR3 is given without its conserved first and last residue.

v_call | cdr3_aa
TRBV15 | ATSLGWGTGETQY
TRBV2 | ASRTDRVGGYT
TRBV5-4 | ASSLGGQTQYIMKELF
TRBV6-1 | ASSKFGGLGDEQY
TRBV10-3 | AISPLGVRATNYEQY
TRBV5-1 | ASRPRGVSTDTQY
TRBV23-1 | ASSPPHPTSGHEQY
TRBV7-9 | ASSRVGEAGGEETQY
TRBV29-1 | STRQGEGYNEQF
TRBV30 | AWSYTSGTGGREQY
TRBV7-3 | ASSSEMDRGTDTQY
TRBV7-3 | ASSDGTAGRD
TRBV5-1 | ASSLEQLLNTEAF